The 24 T cell receptor beta chains below come from one sample, sequenced in a study of regulatory and conventional T cells in RAG deficiency. Blood CD4+ CD25-low CD127-high conventional T cells supplied the genomic DNA template. Profiled with immunoSEQ multiplex PCR; TCRdb holds only in-frame clones, not every one. This table holds over 45,000 clones, approximately 90% found once. These sequences were also reported in another study, on regulatory T cells. That work contributes: The primer mix had 52 TRBV and 13 TRBJ primers.

Specimen: CD4+ effector T cells sorted from blood. These receptors were obtained from a human donor in good health.

The J gene is TRBJ2-3, the V gene TRBV9; D not certain. The CDR3 totals 15 residues. V shed 0 bases and J shed 0 bases, with 8 bases lying between them. CDR1 and CDR2 (germline): SGDLS, YYNGEE. The CDR3 nucleotides read TGTGCCAGCAGCGTAGAAAGCCAGAGCACAGATACGCAGTATTTT. Protein sequence: CASSVESQSTDTQYF. Looking up the rest from reference TRBV9 and TRBJ2-3 gives the full variable domain: DSGVTQTPKHLITATGQRVTLRCSPRSGDLSVYWYQQSLDQGLQFLIQYYNGEERAKGNILERFSAQQFPDLHSELNLSSLELGDSALYFCASSVESQSTDTQYFGPGTRLTVL.

The chain combines TRBV9 with TRBJ2-7; D is tentatively TRBD1 or TRBD2 (6 bases each). Trimming stripped 1 base from V and 5 bases from J, with 16 bases between. The CDR3 extends over 15 amino acids. Germline loops: CDR1 SGDLS, CDR2 YYNGEE. The chain's CDR3 is CASSVLQGPGDEQYF. CDR3 DNA: TGTGCCAGCAGCGTACTACAGGGTCCGGGGGACGAGCAGTACTTC.

The chain links TRBV18 to TRBJ1-1; D gene ambiguous. The CDR3 sequence is 14 residues long. Trimming removed 3 bases from V and 1 base from J, with 9 bases in between. Per the germline V gene, CDR1 is KGHSH and CDR2 is LQKENI. CDR3 sequence: CASSPAGKNTEAFF. CDR3 sequence (DNA): TGTGCCAGCTCACCGGCAGGCAAGAACACTGAAGCTTTCTTT.

CDR3 sequence (DNA): TGTGCCAGCAGCCCCGGAGTTGGGAACCAAGAGACCCAGTACTTC. It translates to CASSPGVGNQETQYF. This rearrangement joins TRBV9 to TRBJ2-5; no clear D gene. CDR1 SGDLS and CDR2 YYNGEE come from the germline V gene. V lost 4 bases and J 0 bases, leaving 13 bases between the germline ends. CDR3 size: 15 residues.

The chain couples TRBV6-1 to TRBJ1-2; weak D call: TRBD1 (6 bases). V was cut by 6 bases and J by 5 bases, with 19 bases left in between. The CDR3 consists of 15 residues. Germline CDR1 reads MNHNS; CDR2 reads SASEGT. The CDR3 here is CASSPDRRPTYGYTF. For the CDR3, the DNA is TGTGCCAGCAGCCCAGACAGGAGACCAACTTATGGCTACACCTTC.

The V and J genes are TRBV7-8 and TRBJ1-1; 9 nucleotides align to TRBD1. The CDR3 runs to 15 residues. Per the germline V gene, CDR1 is SGHVS and CDR2 is FQNEAQ. V trimming: 5 bases; J trimming: 5 bases; junction bases outside the gene matches: 9. CDR3 amino acids: CASSPWTGDSTEAFF. CDR3 in DNA: TGTGCCAGCAGCCCGTGGACAGGGGATTCGACTGAAGCTTTCTTT.

The rearrangement joins TRBV11-2 to TRBJ2-7; TRBD2 matches at 8 bases. With 5 bases clipped from V and 2 bases from J, the junction kept 8 bases outside the gene matches. Germline lookup yields CDR1 SGHAT and CDR2 FQNNGV. The CDR3 runs 15 residues. For the CDR3, the DNA is TGTGCCAGCAGCCGACAGTCGGGAGGGCCCTACGAGCAGTACTTC. Protein sequence: CASSRQSGGPYEQYF. Complete variable domain (other parts from reference TRBV11-2 and TRBJ2-7): EAGVAQSPRYKIIEKRQSVAFWCNPISGHATLYWYQQILGQGPKLLIQFQNNGVVDDSQLPKDRFSAERLKGVDSTLKIQPAKLEDSAVYLCASSRQSGGPYEQYFGPGTRLTVT.

This CDR3 is CASKDGGLSYNEQFF. In nucleotides, the CDR3 is TGTGCCAGCAAAGACGGGGGGCTTTCCTACAATGAGCAGTTCTTC. This chain uses TRBV28 with TRBJ2-1; D is possibly TRBD2 (7 bases). The germline V gene encodes CDR1 MDHEN and CDR2 SYDVKM. V lost 7 bases, J lost 1 base, and 14 bases lay in between. CDR3 length equals 15 residues.

This clone was detected a few times. The chain has TRBV5-1 and TRBJ2-5; D is tentatively TRBD1 or TRBD2 (6 bases each). This CDR3 is 13 amino acids long. Trimming removed 6 bases from V and 5 bases from J, with 14 bases in between. Germline CDR1 SGHRS, CDR2 YFSETQ. CDR3 sequence: CASTHREEETQYF. CDR3 nucleotide sequence: TGCGCCAGCACCCACAGGGAGGAGGAGACCCAGTACTTC.

The V call is TRBV28, the J call TRBJ2-5, with a tentative D call TRBD1 (5 bases). CDR1 is MDHEN, CDR2 SYDVKM, per germline. This CDR3 has 13 amino acids. V lost 1 base, J lost 7 bases, and 10 bases lay in between. In nucleotides, the CDR3 is TGTGCCAGCAGTTTATCAGGGTTGGGGACCCAGTACTTC. Translated, it gives CASSLSGLGTQYF.

The chain carries TRBV5-6 and TRBJ2-1; 10 nucleotides align to TRBD1. The CDR3 is made up of 14 amino acids. Germline trimming cut 4 bases from V and 8 bases from J; bases unmatched to any gene: 6. Germline CDR1 reads SGHDT; CDR2 reads YYEEEE. The CDR3 DNA follows: TGTGCCAGCAGCATCCCCGGGACAGGGGATGAGCAGTTCTTC. Translated, it gives CASSIPGTGDEQFF.

V gene TRBV15 combines with J gene TRBJ2-2, with D perhaps TRBD1 (6 bases). CDR3 size: 15 residues. Trimming took off 2 bases at V and 3 bases at J, with 10 bases between the two ends. Germline CDR1 reads LNHNV; CDR2 reads YYDKDF (reference sequence). CDR3 residues: CATSRPWTDTGELFF. Written as DNA, the CDR3 is TGTGCCACCAGCAGACCATGGACAGACACCGGGGAGCTGTTTTTT.

The rearrangement joins TRBV6-5 to TRBJ1-2; tentative D call: TRBD1 (6 bases). Germline V gene sequence: CDR1 MNHEY, CDR2 SVGAGI. V dropped 5 bases and J dropped 0 bases, with 10 bases sitting between them. The CDR3 length is 14 residues. The CDR3 loop reads CASSERTANYGYTF. The CDR3 DNA is TGTGCCAGCAGTGAAAGGACAGCTAACTATGGCTACACCTTC.

The chain has TRBV16 and TRBJ1-4; no clear D gene. CDR1 is KGHSY, CDR2 FQNENV, per germline. V was pared by 2 bases and J by 7 bases, with 11 bases between. The CDR3 totals 14 residues. CDR3 bases: TGTGCCAGCAGCCAAGCCCGTCGGGGTGAAAAACTGTTTTTT. This gives the protein CASSQARRGEKLFF. Combining the CDR3 with reference TRBV16 and TRBJ1-4 gives the whole variable domain GEEVAQTPKHLVRGEGQKAKLYCAPIKGHSYVFWYQQVLKNEFKFLISFQNENVFDETGMPKERFSAKCLPNSPCSLEIQATKLEDSAVYFCASSQARRGEKLFFGSGTQLSVL.

The chain uses TRBV27 and TRBJ2-7; 10 nucleotides line up with TRBD2. The V and J ends lost 6 bases and 4 bases, in that order; junction bases with no gene match: 9. Germline loops: CDR1 MNHEY, CDR2 SMNVEV (reference sequence). The CDR3 extends over 15 amino acids. The CDR3 DNA follows: TGTGCCAGCAGACTGACCGCTAGCGGGGGTTACGAGCAGTACTTC. Protein: CASRLTASGGYEQYF.

The V call is TRBV19, the J call TRBJ2-3; TRBD2 matches 11 bases. This CDR3 spans 20 amino acids. Germline CDR1 reads LNHDA; CDR2 reads SQIVND (reference sequence). The V segment lost 10 bases and the J segment 2 bases; nucleotides outside the gene matches: 23. CDR3 nucleotides: TGTGCCATCGACACTACTAGCGGGAGCTCTGCTTTGCGATACACAGATACGCAGTATTTT. As protein: CAIDTTSGSSALRYTDTQYF.

As for this clone: One junction end disagrees with the germline gene, perhaps due to a read error. The chain carries TRBV7-7 and TRBJ2-2; no reliable D call. The CDR3 consists of 16 residues. Per the germline V gene, CDR1 is SSHAT and CDR2 is FNYEAQ (reference sequence). The CDR3: CASSLQPTSNTGELFF. The CDR3 DNA follows: TGTGCTAGCAGCCTACAGCCTACCTCGAACACCGGGGAGCTGTTTTTT.

This clone was counted once. The V call is TRBV2, the J call TRBJ2-5; D may be TRBD1 (6 bases). CDR1 and CDR2 from the germline V gene are SNHLY and FYNNEI. The CDR3 contains 13 residues. Between the trimmed V and J ends, which lost 8 bases and 5 bases, there was a span of 15 bases. The CDR3 here is CASARERGETQYF. CDR3 nucleotide sequence: TGTGCCAGCGCCCGAGAGAGGGGGGAGACCCAGTACTTC.

The chain links TRBV2 to TRBJ2-2, with a tentative D call TRBD1 (5 bases). V dropped 5 bases and J dropped 6 bases, with 10 bases sitting between them. CDR3 length: 13 residues. Germline CDR1 is SNHLY and CDR2 is FYNNEI. DNA for the CDR3: TGTGCCAGCAGTCAGGGTTTCGCCGGGGAGCTGTTTTTT. This translates into CASSQGFAGELFF.

The rearrangement uses TRBV28 and TRBJ1-1; a possible D gene is TRBD1 (6 bases). Looked up from germline, CDR1 is MDHEN and CDR2 is SYDVKM. Trimming took off 3 bases at V and 5 bases at J, with 25 bases between the two ends. CDR3 size: 18 residues. DNA for the CDR3: TGTGCCAGCAGTTTTACCTTGGATTTACAGGGAGTGAGGACTGAAGCTTTCTTT. Its protein product is CASSFTLDLQGVRTEAFF.

This rearrangement joins TRBV16 to TRBJ1-1; D is possibly TRBD1 (5 bases). V was pared by 2 bases and J by 3 bases, with 19 bases between. The germline CDR1 and CDR2 sequences are KGHSY and FQNENV. The CDR3 has 17 residues. The CDR3 sequence: CASSQAGAYGWYTEAFF. CDR3 nucleotide sequence: TGTGCCAGCAGCCAAGCCGGGGCGTATGGCTGGTACACTGAAGCTTTCTTT. Full variable domain (outside the CDR3, taken from reference TRBV16 and TRBJ1-1): GEEVAQTPKHLVRGEGQKAKLYCAPIKGHSYVFWYQQVLKNEFKFLISFQNENVFDETGMPKERFSAKCLPNSPCSLEIQATKLEDSAVYFCASSQAGAYGWYTEAFFGQGTRLTVV.

V usage is TRBV9 and J usage is TRBJ2-2, with no clear D. CDR1 SGDLS and CDR2 YYNGEE come from the germline V gene. The CDR3 covers 15 residues. Trimming removed 0 bases from V and 0 bases from J, with 6 bases in between. The CDR3 reads CASSVAVTNTGELFF. In DNA form, the CDR3 reads TGTGCCAGCAGCGTAGCAGTGACGAACACCGGGGAGCTGTTTTTT.

V and J are TRBV5-1 and TRBJ2-7; 8 nucleotides line up with TRBD2. The CDR3 has 16 residues. The germline V gene encodes CDR1 SGHRS and CDR2 YFSETQ. V shed 0 bases and J 0 bases; nucleotides not matched to a gene: 5. CDR3: CASSLEPAGASYEQYF. The CDR3 bases are TGCGCCAGCAGCTTGGAACCAGCGGGAGCCTCCTACGAGCAGTACTTC. Drawing the rest from reference TRBV5-1 and TRBJ2-7, the complete variable domain is KAGVTQTPRYLIKTRGQQVTLSCSPISGHRSVSWYQQTPGQGLQFLFEYFSETQRNKGNFPGRFSGRQFSNSRSEMNVSTLELGDSALYLCASSLEPAGASYEQYFGPGTRLTVT.

This chain uses TRBV10-1 with TRBJ2-5; D not resolved. The germline V gene encodes CDR1 WNHNN and CDR2 SYGVQD (reference sequence). The V end was cut by 8 bases, the J end by 2 bases, with 6 bases between. The CDR3 loop spans 11 amino acids. CDR3 region: CASGRQETQYF. CDR3 nucleotide sequence: TGCGCCAGCGGCCGGCAAGAGACCCAGTACTTC.